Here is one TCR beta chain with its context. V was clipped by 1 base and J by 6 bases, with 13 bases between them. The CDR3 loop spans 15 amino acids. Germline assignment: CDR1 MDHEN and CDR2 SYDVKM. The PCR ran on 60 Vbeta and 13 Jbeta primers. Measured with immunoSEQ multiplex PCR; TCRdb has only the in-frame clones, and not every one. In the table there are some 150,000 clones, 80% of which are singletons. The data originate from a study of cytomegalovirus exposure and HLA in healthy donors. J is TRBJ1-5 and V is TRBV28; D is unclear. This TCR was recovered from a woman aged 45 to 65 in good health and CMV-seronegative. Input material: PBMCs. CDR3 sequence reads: CASSLFRGAGQPQHF. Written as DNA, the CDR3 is TGTGCCAGCAGTTTATTCCGTGGAGCCGGTCAGCCCCAGCATTTT.